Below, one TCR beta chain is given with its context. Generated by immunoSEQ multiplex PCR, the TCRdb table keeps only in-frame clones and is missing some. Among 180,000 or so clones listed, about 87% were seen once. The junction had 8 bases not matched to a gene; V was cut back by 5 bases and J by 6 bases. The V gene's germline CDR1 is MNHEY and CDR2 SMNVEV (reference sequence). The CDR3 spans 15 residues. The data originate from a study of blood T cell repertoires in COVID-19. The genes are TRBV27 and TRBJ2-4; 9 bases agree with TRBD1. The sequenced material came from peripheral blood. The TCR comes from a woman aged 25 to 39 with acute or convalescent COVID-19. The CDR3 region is CASSDAGQGGNIQYF. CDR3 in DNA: TGTGCCAGCAGTGACGCGGGACAGGGTGGAAACATTCAGTACTTC.